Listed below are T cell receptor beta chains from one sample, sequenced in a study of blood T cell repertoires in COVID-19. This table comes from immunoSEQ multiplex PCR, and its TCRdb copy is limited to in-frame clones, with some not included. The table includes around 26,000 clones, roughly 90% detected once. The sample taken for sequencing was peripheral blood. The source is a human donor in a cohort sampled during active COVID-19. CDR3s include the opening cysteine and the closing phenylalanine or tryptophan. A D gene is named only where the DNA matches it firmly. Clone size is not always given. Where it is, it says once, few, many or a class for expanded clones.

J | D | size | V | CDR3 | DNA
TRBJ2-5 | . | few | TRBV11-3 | CASSFIGLGGETQYF | TGTGCCAGCAGCTTTATCGGACTCGGCGGGGAGACCCAGTACTTC
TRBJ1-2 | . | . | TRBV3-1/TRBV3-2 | CASSQDDKEYGYTF | TGTGCCAGCAGCCAAGACGACAAGGAATATGGCTACACCTTC
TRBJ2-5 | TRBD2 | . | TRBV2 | CASRPTSGSQETQYF | TGTGCCAGCAGGCCGACTAGCGGATCACAAGAGACCCAGTACTTC
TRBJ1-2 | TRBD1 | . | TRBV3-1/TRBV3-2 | CASSQLGGDYGYTF | TGTGCCAGCAGCCAATTAGGGGGCGACTATGGCTACACCTTC
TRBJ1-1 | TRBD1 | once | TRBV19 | CASSQQGYGTEAFF | TGTGCCAGTAGTCAACAGGGGTACGGCACTGAAGCTTTCTTT
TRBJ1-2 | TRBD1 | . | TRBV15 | CATSTGTGKYGYTF | TGTGCCACCAGCACAGGGACAGGGAAATATGGCTACACCTTC
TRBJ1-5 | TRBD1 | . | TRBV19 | CASSTGQGRQPQHF | TGTGCCAGTAGCACGGGACAGGGTCGTCAGCCCCAGCATTTT
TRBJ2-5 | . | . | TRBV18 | CASSPPGRKETQYF | TGTGCCAGCTCACCACCGGGCAGAAAAGAGACCCAGTACTTC
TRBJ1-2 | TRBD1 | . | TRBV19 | CASSTPGQHNYGYTF | TGTGCCAGTAGTACCCCGGGACAGCATAACTATGGCTACACCTTC
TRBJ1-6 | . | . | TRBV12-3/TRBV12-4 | CASSSTGNSPLHF | TGTGCCAGCAGTTCAACGGGGAATTCACCCCTCCACTTT
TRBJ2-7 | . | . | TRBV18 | CASTPGPYAGEQYF | TGTGCCAGCACCCCGGGGCCTTACGCGGGAGAGCAGTACTTC
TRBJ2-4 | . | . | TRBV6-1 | CASSEFDQVAKNIQYF | TGTGCCAGCAGTGAATTCGACCAGGTAGCCAAAAACATTCAGTACTTC
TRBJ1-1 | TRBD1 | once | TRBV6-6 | CASSYPRTGLNTEAFF | TGTGCCAGCAGTTACCCCCGGACAGGGCTGAACACTGAAGCTTTCTTT
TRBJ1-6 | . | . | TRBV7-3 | CASSPGNARGNSPLHF | TGTGCCAGCAGCCCCGGAAACGCTCGAGGGAATTCACCCCTCCACTTT
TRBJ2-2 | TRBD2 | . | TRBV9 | CASSVDGGSQHEELFF | TGTGCCAGCAGCGTAGACGGGGGGAGTCAGCATGAGGAGCTGTTTTTT
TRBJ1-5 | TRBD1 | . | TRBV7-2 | CASSPKGQGAINQPQHF | TGTGCCAGCAGCCCCAAAGGACAGGGGGCGATCAATCAGCCCCAGCATTTT